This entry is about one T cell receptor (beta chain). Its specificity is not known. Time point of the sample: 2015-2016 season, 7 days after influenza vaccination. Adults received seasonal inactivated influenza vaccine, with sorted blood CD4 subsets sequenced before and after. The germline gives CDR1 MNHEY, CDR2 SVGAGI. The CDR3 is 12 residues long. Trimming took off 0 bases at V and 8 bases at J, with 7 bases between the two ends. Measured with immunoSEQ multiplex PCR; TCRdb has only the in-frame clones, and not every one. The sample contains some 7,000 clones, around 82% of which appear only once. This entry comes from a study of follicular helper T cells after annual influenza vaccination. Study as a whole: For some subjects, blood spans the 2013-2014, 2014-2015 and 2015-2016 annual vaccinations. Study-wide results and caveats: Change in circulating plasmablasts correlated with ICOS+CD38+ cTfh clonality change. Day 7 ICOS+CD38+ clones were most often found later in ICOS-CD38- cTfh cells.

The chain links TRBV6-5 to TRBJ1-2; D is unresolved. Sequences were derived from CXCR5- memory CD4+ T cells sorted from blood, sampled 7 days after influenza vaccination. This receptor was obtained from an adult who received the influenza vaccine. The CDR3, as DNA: TGTGCCAGCAGTTACTCCCTCTCCGGCTACACCTTC. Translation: CASSYSLSGYTF.